This T cell receptor (beta chain) was captured by sequencing in a study of shared clonotypes between healthy human individuals. Everyone who donated was a Caucasian adult who lived in Nashville, Tennessee. CDR3 size: 16 residues. The germline V gene has CDR1 SGHVS and CDR2 FQNEAQ. Germline trimming cut 5 bases from V and 5 bases from J; bases unmatched to any gene: 10. An assay was performed, and its level was deep. Repertoires were generated with immunoSEQ multiplex PCR, while TCRdb's copy carries only in-frame clones and drops some. The sample lists about 1.1 million clones, 60% to 85% occurring once.

The V and J genes are TRBV7-8 and TRBJ2-5; 11 bases line up with TRBD2. The sample taken for sequencing was memory CD4+ T cells from PBMCs. Regarding subset: CD45RA-negative fraction. The source is a young man in good health. Some clones in this sample may be carry-over from other donors' samples. In nucleotides, the CDR3 is TGTGCCAGCAGCCGAACCGGGACTAGCGGTCACGAGACCCAGTACTTC. This translates into CASSRTGTSGHETQYF.